This T cell receptor beta chain originates from a study of CD8+CD57+ T cells in acquired aplastic anemia. Regarding the study as a whole: Overlap between patients and controls comprised some 31 CD8+ CDR3 sequences.

Patients chosen for sequencing had shown CD8+CD57+ cell expansion by flow cytometry. As a group, the patients uniformly had severe acquired aplastic anemia. Blood came from patients not yet given any therapy. V was shortened by 4 bases and J by 2 bases, with 17 bases between the two germline ends. Germline CDR1 is SGHTA and CDR2 is FQGNSA. The CDR3 consists of 16 residues. It was genomic DNA that served as the template for profiling TCR beta VDJ and CDR3. TCRdb passed the reads through MiXCR, listing each CDR3 protein once. Of roughly 280,000 distinct CDR3 sequences in the sample, roughly 61% were seen once. In regard to this clonotype: Antigen: not known.

The chain recombines TRBV7-2 with TRBJ2-5; a weak D match, TRBD2 (6 bases). The sequence was collected from a human donor with aplastic anemia. The specimen was sorted CD4+, CD8+, or CD8+CD57+ T cells (not recorded which) from PBMCs. The CDR3 sequence: CASSSSVGSGQETQYF. CDR3 coding DNA: TGTGCCAGCAGCTCGAGTGTGGGTAGCGGTCAAGAGACCCAGTACTTC.